One and the same sample provided the 23 T cell receptor beta chains below, sequenced in a study of T cell repertoires in cytomegalovirus infection. MiXCR, run by TCRdb on the reads, gives a single entry per CDR3 protein. The sample records approximately 110,000 distinct CDR3 sequences, around 45% being singletons. Which antigens these TCRs recognize remains unknown. The source was CD8+ T cells from cultured PBMCs, collected from culture after CMV antigen stimulation. The receptors were gathered from a human donor in good health (CMV status not recorded). Some clones in this sample may be carry-over from other donors' samples.

This clonotype was picked up a small number of times. The rearrangement links TRBV19 to TRBJ2-1; possibly TRBD1 or TRBD2 for D (6 bases each). CDR1 and CDR2 (germline): LNHDA, SQIVND (reference sequence). The V gene lost 5 bases and the J gene lost 6 bases, with 17 bases spanning the gap. The CDR3 runs to 15 residues. CDR3 sequence reads: CASSPFDRGPNEQFF. CDR3 bases: TGTGCCAGTAGTCCATTTGACCGGGGGCCCAATGAGCAGTTCTTC. The whole variable domain, remainder taken from reference TRBV19 and TRBJ2-1, is DGGITQSPKYLFRKEGQNVTLSCEQNLNHDAMYWYRQDPGQGLRLIYYSQIVNDFQKGDIAEGYSVSREKKESFPLTVTSAQKNPTAFYLCASSPFDRGPNEQFFGPGTRLTVL.

V and J are TRBV9 and TRBJ1-1; D is ambiguous. The CDR3 runs to 13 residues. V lost 5 bases and J lost 4, with 12 bases in between. Germline values: CDR1 SGDLS, CDR2 YYNGEE. The CDR3: CASRAGDSTEAFF. The CDR3 coding sequence is TGTGCCAGCAGGGCTGGAGATAGCACTGAAGCTTTCTTT.

The chain employs TRBV2 and TRBJ2-7; the D is unclear. The germline CDR1 and CDR2 sequences are SNHLY and FYNNEI. Trimming removed 2 bases at V and 2 bases at J, with 16 bases between. CDR3 size: 16 residues. Written as DNA, the CDR3 is TGTGCCAGCAGTGAACTGAATGAGCCACCGACCTACGAGCAGTACTTC. This codes for CASSELNEPPTYEQYF. Supplemented by reference TRBV2 and TRBJ2-7, the full variable domain reads EPEVTQTPSHQVTQMGQEVILRCVPISNHLYFYWYRQILGQKVEFLVSFYNNEISEKSEIFDDQFSVERPDGSNFTLKIRSTKLEDSAMYFCASSELNEPPTYEQYFGPGTRLTVT.

This clonotype appeared a few times. The chain couples TRBV7-9 to TRBJ1-2; D is undetermined. CDR1 and CDR2 from the germline V gene are SEHNR and FQNEAQ (reference sequence). The CDR3 is 13 amino acids. The CDR3: CATSLAQNYGYTF. The CDR3 coding sequence is TGTGCAACGAGCTTGGCACAGAACTATGGCTACACCTTC.

V and J are TRBV12-5 and TRBJ2-1; 7 bases align to TRBD1. J lost 4 bases, V lost 8 bases, and 14 bases had no gene match. The CDR3 is made up of 16 amino acids. Germline CDR1 LGHNT, CDR2 FRNRAP. CDR3 DNA sequence: TGTGCTAGTTCCCCCCCGGGACAGACAACTTACAATGAGCAGTTCTTC. It codes for CASSPPGQTTYNEQFF.

The chain joins TRBV7-8 to TRBJ2-1; 14 bases are shared with TRBD2. The CDR3 sequence is 15 residues long. V shed 3 bases, J shed 6 bases, and the junction held 1 base outside the gene matches. Germline lookup yields CDR1 SGHVS and CDR2 FQNEAQ. This chain's CDR3 is CASSFGLAGGNEQFF. The DNA of the CDR3 is TGTGCCAGCAGCTTCGGACTAGCGGGGGGCAATGAGCAGTTCTTC. Together with reference TRBV7-8 and TRBJ2-1, the CDR3 gives the full variable domain: GAGVSQSPRYKVAKRGQDVALRCDPISGHVSLFWYQQALGQGPEFLTYFQNEAQLDKSGLPSDRFFAERPEGSVSTLKIQRTQQEDSAVYLCASSFGLAGGNEQFFGPGTRLTVL.

This clonotype occurred many times. The chain carries TRBV7-6 and TRBJ2-1; D remains ambiguous. Germline lookup yields CDR1 SGHVS and CDR2 FNYEAQ. This CDR3 region has 12 residues. Trimming pared 5 bases from V and 4 bases from J, leaving 6 bases between. CDR3 amino acids: CASSLPYNEQFF. CDR3 coding DNA: TGTGCCAGCAGCCTTCCTTACAATGAGCAGTTCTTC.

This clonotype was counted ten times or more. The chain has TRBV6-1 and TRBJ2-6, with D maybe TRBD1 (6 bases). Per germline, CDR1 MNHNS and CDR2 SASEGT. The CDR3 is 16 amino acids. V was shortened by 5 bases and J by 0 bases, with 11 bases between the two germline ends. CDR3 DNA: TGTGCCAGCAGTCCGGACAGTTTCTCTGGGGCCAACGTCCTGACTTTC. Its protein is CASSPDSFSGANVLTF.

This clonotype was detected a few times. The chain couples TRBV20-1 to TRBJ1-1, with D perhaps matching TRBD1 (5 bases). The germline V gene encodes CDR1 DFQATT and CDR2 SNEGSKA (reference sequence). The CDR3 spans 12 residues. Here the CDR3 reads CGARGARTEAFF. The CDR3 nucleotides read TGCGGGGCACGAGGGGCGAGGACTGAAGCTTTCTTT.

V gene TRBV18 combines with J gene TRBJ2-5; D is perhaps TRBD2 (7 bases). Trimming took 3 bases from V and 5 from J, leaving 16 bases between them. Germline V gene lookup returns CDR1 KGHSH and CDR2 LQKENI. The CDR3 contains 15 residues. Here the CDR3 reads CASSPTRGAQETQYF. The CDR3 DNA reads as TGTGCCAGCTCACCCACTCGGGGGGCGCAGGAGACCCAGTACTTC.

This chain joins TRBV7-3 and TRBJ2-3, with 9 bases identical to TRBD1. The CDR3 has 17 residues. Germline-derived CDR1 and CDR2 are SGHTA and FQGTGA. V trimming: 4 bases; J trimming: 0 bases; junction bases outside the gene matches: 8. The CDR3 spells CASSSTQGAFSTDTQYF. The CDR3 DNA reads TGTGCCAGCAGCTCAACACAGGGGGCTTTCAGCACAGATACGCAGTATTTT.

The chain couples TRBV7-6 to TRBJ1-3; D remains ambiguous. This CDR3 is 14 amino acids long. The V and J ends lost 1 base and 10 bases respectively, with 14 bases between them. Germline CDR1 and CDR2: SGHVS and FNYEAQ. Here the CDR3 DNA reads TGTGCCAGCAGCTTAGTTGGCTCCCCGGGGACCATATATTTT. Translated: CASSLVGSPGTIYF.

This clonotype has ten or more counts. The V call is TRBV12-3 or TRBV12-4, the J call TRBJ2-1, with 8 bases that match TRBD2. The CDR3 spans 15 residues. Trimming cost V 5 bases and J 3 bases; bases outside gene matches: 6. CDR3 DNA: TGTGCCAGCAGTAGATTTGCGGGGGGCTACAATGAGCAGTTCTTC. Translating gives CASSRFAGGYNEQFF.

The chain links TRBV19 to TRBJ2-5; D remains ambiguous. The V end was cut by 7 bases, the J end by 1 base, with 16 bases between. Germline CDR1 reads LNHDA; CDR2 reads SQIVND (reference sequence). This CDR3 has 15 residues. CDR3 protein: CASTTPGPPQETQYF. The CDR3 coding sequence is TGTGCCAGTACCACACCGGGCCCGCCCCAAGAGACCCAGTACTTC.

This clonotype was recorded a few times. The chain recombines TRBV24-1 with TRBJ1-5; no definite D call. The CDR3 length is 15 residues. The V and J ends lost 3 bases and 2 bases respectively, with 10 bases between them. Germline assignment: CDR1 KGHDR and CDR2 SFDVKD. The CDR3 DNA reads TGTGCCACCAGTGATCCCACCGAGGGCAATCAGCCCCAGCATTTT. It codes for CATSDPTEGNQPQHF.

This clonotype was recorded a few times. The chain is built from TRBV4-1 and TRBJ1-3; unclear D gene. Germline CDR1 and CDR2: MGHRA and YSYEKL. The CDR3 has 14 amino acids. V lost 7 bases and J lost 3, with 13 bases in between. Written as DNA, the CDR3 is TGCGCCAGCACCCCCCTGGGCAGTGGAAACACCATATATTTT. Encoded protein: CASTPLGSGNTIYF.

V usage is TRBV19 and J usage is TRBJ1-5, with D possibly TRBD1 on 6 matching bases. This CDR3 comprises 12 residues. V was clipped by 5 bases and J by 15 bases, with 17 bases between them. Germline CDR1 reads LNHDA; CDR2 reads SQIVND (reference sequence). The CDR3 is CASSGPGAPRHF. Written as DNA, the CDR3 is TGTGCCAGTAGTGGCCCGGGGGCCCCCAGGCATTTT.

This clonotype has a handful of counts. This sequence joins TRBV5-5 and TRBJ1-6, with D unresolved. Germline V gene sequence: CDR1 SGHKS, CDR2 YYEKEE (reference sequence). This CDR3 has 16 residues. V lost 1 base to trimming and J lost 4 bases, with 12 bases between them. CDR3 residues: CASSLRSTAYNSPLHF. Here the CDR3 DNA reads TGTGCCAGCAGCTTGAGAAGCACAGCGTATAATTCACCCCTCCACTTT.

The gene calls are TRBV7-4 and TRBJ2-1; 8 bases align to TRBD1. With V trimmed by 6 bases and J by 5 bases, 3 bases remained unmatched. The CDR3 consists of 13 residues. In germline, CDR1 is SGHVT, CDR2 SQSDAQ. CDR3 DNA sequence: TGTGCCAGCAGTTCGACAGGGGACAATGAGCAGTTCTTC. It encodes CASSSTGDNEQFF. The variable domain in full, completed from reference TRBV7-4 and TRBJ2-1, reads GAGVSQSPRYKVAKRGRDVALRCDSISGHVTLYWYRQTLGQGSEVLTYSQSDAQRDKSGRPSGRFSAERPERSVSTLKIQRTEQGDSAVYLCASSSTGDNEQFFGPGTRLTVL.

The V and J genes are TRBV6-5 and TRBJ2-1; 8 bases agree with TRBD2. V lost 2 bases, J lost 7 bases, and 16 bases stayed unmatched. This CDR3 contains 18 residues. CDR1 MNHEY and CDR2 SVGAGI come from the germline V gene. The CDR3 region is CASSYTPPGGGTGNEQFF. The CDR3 DNA is TGTGCCAGCAGTTACACTCCACCGGGCGGGGGGACGGGGAATGAGCAGTTCTTC.

The gene calls are TRBV4-1 and TRBJ2-7, with D hard to call. Trimming took off 3 bases at V and 6 bases at J, with 6 bases between the two ends. Germline V lookup: CDR1 MGHRA, CDR2 YSYEKL. The CDR3 spans 11 residues. CDR3: CASSHGLEQYF. The CDR3 DNA sequence: TGCGCCAGCAGCCACGGCCTCGAGCAGTACTTC.

This clonotype showed up just a few times. V gene TRBV12-3 or TRBV12-4 combines with J gene TRBJ2-3; D is perhaps TRBD1 or TRBD2 (5 bases each). With 5 bases removed from V and 0 bases from J, the gap between germline ends came to 12 bases. The CDR3 sequence is 15 residues long. CDR3: CASSGGATSTDTQYF. The CDR3 nucleotides are TGTGCCAGCAGTGGGGGTGCTACTAGCACAGATACGCAGTATTTT.

The chain combines TRBV29-1 with TRBJ2-7; TRBD1 matches at 11 bases. Germline lookup yields CDR1 SQVTM and CDR2 ANQGSEA. V shed 6 bases and J 2 bases; nucleotides not matched to a gene: 3. The length of the CDR3 is 13 residues. The CDR3 spells CSVRGQGAYEQYF. In DNA, the CDR3 is TGCAGCGTGAGGGGACAGGGGGCCTACGAGCAGTACTTC.